This T cell receptor (beta chain) was profiled in a study of shared clonotypes between healthy human individuals. Everyone who donated was a Caucasian adult who lived in Nashville, Tennessee. Some clones are missing from TCRdb's copy, which holds only in-frame ones; the method was immunoSEQ multiplex PCR. The sample has some 2,500,000 clones; 93% are singletons. General observations from the study: Naive CD4 clonotype sharing across a few donors was around 5%.

Remarks on this clone: Its antigen is unidentified.

V lost 3 bases, J lost 8 bases, and 20 bases lay in between. Germline V lookup: CDR1 SGHRS, CDR2 YFSETQ. This CDR3 is built from 15 residues. This sequence originates from a man aged 18-30 years in good health. Some clones in this sample may be carry-over from other donors' samples. The sequenced material came from naive CD4+ T cells from PBMCs. Documented subset: CD45RA+ positively selected. This chain links TRBV5-1 with TRBJ1-2; D is perhaps TRBD1 (5 bases). The CDR3 nucleotides are TGCGCCAGCAGCTGGGGCGGCGGGACCTCTATGGGCTACACCTTC. This sequence encodes CASSWGGGTSMGYTF.